This T cell receptor (beta chain) was retrieved from a study of identical twins. Between the trimmed V and J ends, which lost 2 bases and 4 bases, there was a span of 14 bases. Germline-derived CDR1 and CDR2 are MNHEY and SVGAGI. This CDR3 has 15 residues. TCRdb processed the 5' RACE reads anew with MiXCR; each CDR3 protein has one entry. The table includes just over 500,000 distinct CDR3 sequences, 22% detected once. This sample also appeared in a second study, on T cells expressing NK-cell markers.

This chain uses TRBV6-5 with TRBJ1-1, with D perhaps TRBD1 (6 bases). The sequenced material came from CD4+ T cells sorted from blood. The clonotype originates from a woman under 30 in good health. The CDR3 DNA sequence: TGTGCCAGCAGTTACCGGGGGGCTGGGGCCACTGAAGCTTTCTTT. Protein sequence: CASSYRGAGATEAFF.